The rows below give T cell receptor beta chains drawn from one sample of a study of CD8+ T cells in alopecia areata. Method: immunoSEQ multiplex PCR; TCRdb's copy keeps in-frame clones and lacks some. The data show fewer than 200,000 clones, around 58% seen once. The material was CD8+ T cells sorted from blood, obtained at week 24, from a patient treated with tofacitinib. These receptors all stem from a human donor with alopecia areata. Both conserved end residues are part of each CDR3. Each record gives: D gene, V gene, J gene, clone size, CDR3 protein, CDR3 DNA. The D gene is left open where the match is weak. Clone size is given for some rows only: seen once, a few or many times, or a class if the clone is expanded.

>TRBD1|TRBV27|TRBJ2-5|few
CASRGWDSQETQYF
TGTGCCAGCAGGGGTTGGGACAGCCAAGAGACCCAGTACTTC
>.|TRBV13|TRBJ2-2|.
CASSFGGAGTGELFF
TGTGCCAGCAGCTTCGGCGGGGCGGGAACCGGGGAGCTGTTTTTT
>.|TRBV2|TRBJ1-5|.
CASSSGDDGNQPQHF
TGTGCCAGCAGCTCAGGGGATGACGGCAATCAGCCCCAGCATTTT
>TRBD1|TRBV5-1|TRBJ1-2|.
CASSGPTGKTYGYTF
TGCGCCAGCAGCGGCCCGACAGGGAAGACCTATGGCTACACCTTC
>.|TRBV7-9|TRBJ1-1|.
CASSPQSGQTEAFF
TGTGCCAGCAGCCCCCAGAGCGGGCAGACTGAAGCTTTCTTT
>.|TRBV27|TRBJ1-2|few
CASSPGAGYGYTF
TGTGCCAGCAGTCCGGGGGCGGGCTATGGCTACACCTTC
>TRBD2|TRBV27|TRBJ2-1|few
CASSLPGLVNEQFF
TGTGCCAGCAGTTTACCGGGACTAGTTAATGAGCAGTTCTTC
>.|TRBV9|TRBJ1-6|.
CASSVGNSPLHF
TGTGCCAGCAGCGTAGGGAATTCACCCCTCCACTTT
>.|TRBV2|TRBJ1-5|.
CASGGQRQPQHF
TGTGCCAGCGGGGGGCAGCGACAGCCCCAGCATTTT
>.|TRBV15|TRBJ2-3|.
CATSRPMGPTDTQYF
TGTGCCACCAGCAGACCCATGGGCCCCACAGATACGCAGTATTTT
>.|TRBV7-9|TRBJ2-3|.
CASSPGPGAQYF
TGTGCCAGCAGCCCGGGACCAGGGGCGCAGTATTTT
>.|TRBV4-1|TRBJ1-2|few
CASSQALPGSLAYGYTF
TGCGCCAGCAGCCAAGCCCTGCCAGGGAGTTTAGCCTATGGCTACACCTTC
>.|TRBV5-1|TRBJ2-2|.
CASSLAPGPRGELFF
TGCGCCAGCAGCTTGGCCCCGGGTCCCCGCGGGGAGCTGTTTTTT
>.|TRBV5-1|TRBJ2-4|once
CASSSGVAKNIQYF
TGCGCCAGCAGCTCGGGGGTAGCCAAAAACATTCAGTACTTC
>.|TRBV19|TRBJ2-2|.
CASSMGGELFF
TGTGCCAGTAGTATGGGCGGGGAGCTGTTTTTT
>.|TRBV5-1|TRBJ2-6|few
CASSVDGSGANVLTF
TGCGCCAGCAGCGTCGATGGCTCTGGGGCCAACGTCCTGACTTTC
>.|TRBV6-6|TRBJ2-7|.
CGSGSSYEQYF
TGCGGGTCAGGGTCCAGCTACGAGCAGTACTTC
>TRBD2|TRBV7-3|TRBJ2-3|.
CASSLTGGLAIPDTQYF
TGTGCCAGCAGCTTAACTGGGGGACTAGCGATCCCAGATACGCAGTATTTT
>.|TRBV6-1|TRBJ1-5|.
CASSPVGENQPQHF
TGTGCCAGCAGCCCTGTAGGGGAAAATCAGCCCCAGCATTTT
>.|TRBV2|TRBJ2-7|.
CASTFNKATSSYEQYF
TGTGCCAGCACGTTTAACAAAGCGACGTCCTCCTACGAGCAGTACTTC
>TRBD1|TRBV7-8|TRBJ1-1|.
CASSVRTGNTEAFF
TGTGCCAGCAGCGTAAGGACAGGGAACACTGAAGCTTTCTTT
>.|TRBV15|TRBJ2-5|.
CATSREGGTQETQYF
TGTGCCACCAGCAGAGAAGGTGGGACCCAAGAGACCCAGTACTTC
>.|TRBV27|TRBJ2-3|.
CASSEADTQYF
TGTGCCAGCAGTGAGGCAGATACGCAGTATTTT
>.|TRBV19|TRBJ2-7|.
CASKGDTYEQYF
TGTGCCAGTAAAGGGGATACCTACGAGCAGTACTTC
>.|TRBV6-5|TRBJ1-1|.
CASSPHNTEAFF
TGTGCCAGCAGTCCACACAACACTGAAGCTTTCTTT
>.|TRBV4-2|TRBJ2-2|.
CASSPGLANTGELFF
TGTGCCAGCAGCCCTGGGTTAGCGAACACCGGGGAGCTGTTTTTT
>.|TRBV20-1|TRBJ1-1|few
CSAPLNTEAFF
TGCAGTGCTCCATTGAACACTGAAGCTTTCTTT
>TRBD1|TRBV6-4|TRBJ2-2|.
CASHPLGQANTGELFF
TGTGCCAGCCATCCCCTGGGACAGGCGAACACCGGGGAGCTGTTTTTT
>.|TRBV6-5|TRBJ2-5|.
CASSTIPGGETQYF
TGTGCCAGCAGCACCATACCCGGGGGAGAGACCCAGTACTTC
>.|TRBV29-1|TRBJ2-5|.
CSVSWGETQYF
TGCAGCGTTTCGTGGGGGGAGACCCAGTACTTC
>.|TRBV27|TRBJ1-6|.
CASSLWADSPLHF
TGTGCCAGCAGTTTATGGGCCGATTCACCCCTCCACTTT
>.|TRBV19|TRBJ2-6|few
CASSISESGANVLTF
TGTGCCAGTAGTATATCGGAATCCGGGGCCAACGTCCTGACTTTC
>.|TRBV29-1|TRBJ1-1|few
CSVEGELNTEAFF
TGCAGCGTTGAAGGAGAGTTGAACACTGAAGCTTTCTTT
>TRBD1|TRBV29-1|TRBJ2-7|.
CSVVRSYRDRGLYEQYF
TGCAGCGTTGTCCGGTCTTACCGGGACAGGGGCCTCTACGAGCAGTACTTC
>.|TRBV20-1|TRBJ1-2|few
CSARSDVGYTF
TGCAGTGCTAGATCTGATGTCGGCTACACCTTC
>.|TRBV7-9|TRBJ2-7|.
CASSPRGGGDEQYF
TGTGCCAGCAGCCCCCGGGGCGGGGGCGACGAGCAGTACTTC
>TRBD1|TRBV4-2|TRBJ1-5|few
CASSRTGTNQPQHF
TGTGCCAGCAGCCGGACAGGCACCAATCAGCCCCAGCATTTT
>TRBD1|TRBV13|TRBJ1-1|.
CASSSSGTGIGTEAFF
TGTGCCAGCAGCTCATCGGGGACAGGGATTGGCACTGAAGCTTTCTTT
>.|TRBV6-5|TRBJ2-4|.
CASRSGKNIQYF
TGTGCCAGCAGGTCGGGGAAAAACATTCAGTACTTC
>.|TRBV10-2|TRBJ1-2|.
CASSPFGQRLDNGYTF
TGCGCCAGCAGCCCCTTCGGACAGCGCCTTGATAATGGCTACACCTTC
>TRBD1|TRBV2|TRBJ1-5|.
CASREDRGKNQPQHF
TGTGCCAGCAGAGAGGACAGGGGAAAGAATCAGCCCCAGCATTTT
>.|TRBV29-1|TRBJ1-1|.
CSIKENTEAFF
TGCAGCATAAAGGAGAACACTGAAGCTTTCTTT
>.|TRBV2|TRBJ2-1|.
CASRALLRGARDEQFF
TGTGCCAGCAGAGCCCTCCTTCGTGGGGCGAGGGATGAGCAGTTCTTC
>TRBD2|TRBV13|TRBJ2-5|few
CASSPRGGETQYF
TGTGCCAGCAGCCCCCGGGGGGGAGAGACCCAGTACTTC
>TRBD1|TRBV19|TRBJ1-6|.
CASSITGASPLHF
TGTGCCAGTAGTATCACAGGGGCATCACCCCTCCACTTT
>.|TRBV12-5|TRBJ1-4|few
CASGPSGATNEKLFF
TGTGCTAGTGGTCCGTCGGGGGCTACTAATGAAAAACTGTTTTTT
>.|TRBV27|TRBJ2-7|.
CASSLSGTNFEQYF
TGTGCCAGCAGTTTATCCGGGACCAACTTTGAGCAGTACTTC
>.|TRBV6-6|TRBJ2-1|few
CASSYPGQFF
TGTGCCAGCAGTTACCCGGGGCAGTTCTTC
>.|TRBV30|TRBJ2-2|.
CAWSRGSGELFF
TGTGCCTGGAGCCGGGGAAGCGGGGAGCTGTTTTTT
>TRBD1|TRBV29-1|TRBJ2-7|.
CSASLGQGAGEQYF
TGCAGCGCAAGTCTGGGACAGGGGGCAGGGGAGCAGTACTTC
>.|TRBV5-6|TRBJ1-1|.
CASSLGFQQVNTEAFF
TGTGCCAGCAGCCTCGGCTTTCAACAGGTGAACACTGAAGCTTTCTTT
>.|TRBV13|TRBJ1-5|.
CASSYMGNQPQHF
TGTGCCAGCAGCTACATGGGCAATCAGCCCCAGCATTTT
>.|TRBV27|TRBJ2-7|.
CASSPTGRGWFYEQYF
TGTGCCAGCAGCCCTACCGGACGGGGTTGGTTCTACGAGCAGTACTTC
>.|TRBV13|TRBJ2-7|.
CASSPNSGPFHEQYF
TGTGCCAGCAGCCCTAATTCCGGACCGTTCCACGAGCAGTACTTC
>.|TRBV30|TRBJ1-1|.
CAWTLHQNTEAFF
TGTGCCTGGACCCTTCACCAGAACACTGAAGCTTTCTTT
>TRBD2|TRBV4-1|TRBJ2-3|.
CASSQASGLAGTTDTQYF
TGCGCCAGCAGCCAAGCCTCGGGACTAGCGGGGACCACAGATACGCAGTATTTT
>TRBD2|TRBV6-4|TRBJ2-1|.
CASSDLAGGPSPLFF
TGTGCCAGCAGTGATCTAGCGGGGGGGCCATCCCCTCTGTTCTTC
>.|TRBV29-1|TRBJ1-5|.
CSVPPGANRIGGHQPQHF
TGCAGCGTCCCTCCTGGGGCCAACAGGATCGGGGGACATCAGCCCCAGCATTTT